This section outlines one T cell receptor (beta chain) sequence together with its context. CDR3 length: 17 residues. The V gene lost 3 bases and the J gene lost 7 bases, with 19 bases spanning the gap. From germline, CDR1 is SEHNR and CDR2 FQNEAQ (reference sequence). Of the isolated RNA, all was reverse transcribed, and so the sequenced material was expressed TCRB transcripts. This table comes from immunoSEQ multiplex PCR, and its TCRdb copy is limited to in-frame clones, with some not included. Counted here are around 140,000 clones, 9.5% to 10% occurring once; the ten biggest clones make up about 0.6%. The record originates from a study of beta chain features in type 1 diabetes. Overall study: Examination covered almost 110,000,000 sorted cells spanning all samples.

The sequence was obtained from a middle-aged woman in good health. The chain employs TRBV7-9 and TRBJ1-6, with D perhaps TRBD1 (5 bases). The sequenced sample consisted of central memory CD4+ T cells from blood. The CDR3 spells CASSFSRTTDINSPLHF. The CDR3 DNA follows: TGTGCCAGCAGCTTTTCACGAACAACGGACATAAATTCACCCCTCCACTTT.